The rows below give T cell receptor beta chains drawn from one sample of a study of shared clonotypes between healthy human individuals. Using immunoSEQ multiplex PCR, the repertoire was profiled, and TCRdb retains in-frame clones only, with some absent. Here the sample spans approximately 99,000 clones, 55% to 70% being singletons. Sequencing input: memory CD8+ T cells sorted from blood. The receptors shown here come from a woman aged 30 to 39 in good health. Each CDR3 is given with its conserved first and last residue. Each record gives: clone size, D gene, J gene, V gene, CDR3 protein, CDR3 DNA. The D gene is left open where the match is weak. Expanded clones get a size class; other rows say once, few or many, or leave the size out.

abundance: .; d_gene: .; j_gene: TRBJ2-3; v_gene: TRBV5-5; CDR3aa: CASSSTAATLGDTQYF; CDR3nt: TGTGCCAGCAGCTCTACGGCAGCGACCCTTGGGGATACGCAGTATTTT
abundance: .; d_gene: .; j_gene: TRBJ2-3; v_gene: TRBV6-1; CDR3aa: CASSEGVRVADTQYF; CDR3nt: TGTGCCAGCAGTGAAGGTGTCAGAGTGGCAGATACGCAGTATTTT
abundance: many; d_gene: .; j_gene: TRBJ2-7; v_gene: TRBV16; CDR3aa: CASGPGGPYEQYF; CDR3nt: TGTGCCAGCGGACCGGGCGGGCCCTACGAGCAGTACTTC
abundance: medium-sized; d_gene: .; j_gene: TRBJ1-2; v_gene: TRBV7-3; CDR3aa: CASSPGGFYGYTF; CDR3nt: TGTGCCAGCAGCCCCGGTGGCTTCTATGGCTACACCTTC
abundance: .; d_gene: .; j_gene: TRBJ2-7; v_gene: TRBV18; CDR3aa: CASSPGAYEQYF; CDR3nt: TGTGCCAGCTCACCCGGTGCTTACGAGCAGTACTTC
abundance: .; d_gene: .; j_gene: TRBJ2-5; v_gene: TRBV28; CDR3aa: CASPLWGVQETQYF; CDR3nt: TGTGCCAGCCCCCTTTGGGGGGTCCAAGAGACCCAGTACTTC
abundance: .; d_gene: .; j_gene: TRBJ1-1; v_gene: TRBV29-1; CDR3aa: CSVPWGTEAFF; CDR3nt: TGCAGCGTCCCGTGGGGGACTGAAGCTTTCTTT
abundance: few; d_gene: .; j_gene: TRBJ1-2; v_gene: TRBV5-4; CDR3aa: CASSLARAGDKPYYGYTF; CDR3nt: TGTGCCAGCAGCTTGGCCAGGGCAGGAGATAAACCTTACTATGGCTACACCTTC
abundance: few; d_gene: .; j_gene: TRBJ2-3; v_gene: TRBV25-1; CDR3aa: CASSDSVTDTQYF; CDR3nt: TGTGCCAGCAGTGATAGTGTAACAGATACGCAGTATTTT
abundance: .; d_gene: TRBD1; j_gene: TRBJ2-1; v_gene: TRBV5-1; CDR3aa: CASSLTGQDYNEQFF; CDR3nt: TGCGCCAGCAGCTTAACGGGACAGGATTACAATGAGCAGTTCTTC
abundance: .; d_gene: .; j_gene: TRBJ1-4; v_gene: TRBV4-1; CDR3aa: CASSQRGNEKLFF; CDR3nt: TGCGCCAGCAGCCAACGAGGCAATGAAAAACTGTTTTTT
abundance: many; d_gene: TRBD2; j_gene: TRBJ2-3; v_gene: TRBV29-1; CDR3aa: CSVPWEGRDLDTQYF; CDR3nt: TGCAGCGTTCCCTGGGAGGGACGTGATTTGGATACGCAGTATTTT
abundance: .; d_gene: .; j_gene: TRBJ2-1; v_gene: TRBV2; CDR3aa: CASSGRQYPLYNEQFF; CDR3nt: TGTGCCAGCAGTGGCCGACAGTACCCCTTATACAATGAGCAGTTCTTC
abundance: .; d_gene: .; j_gene: TRBJ1-3; v_gene: TRBV5-1; CDR3aa: CASTADLGNTIYF; CDR3nt: TGCGCCAGCACCGCGGACCTTGGAAACACCATATATTTT
abundance: .; d_gene: TRBD2; j_gene: TRBJ2-7; v_gene: TRBV25-1; CDR3aa: CASSPSGLAGSHEQYF; CDR3nt: TGTGCCAGCAGTCCTTCGGGACTAGCGGGATCCCACGAGCAGTACTTC
abundance: .; d_gene: .; j_gene: TRBJ2-6; v_gene: TRBV6-5; CDR3aa: CASSYSPPDGANVLTF; CDR3nt: TGTGCCAGCAGTTACTCACCGCCTGATGGGGCCAACGTCCTGACTTTC
abundance: few; d_gene: .; j_gene: TRBJ2-5; v_gene: TRBV4-1; CDR3aa: CASSQVGVGETQYF; CDR3nt: TGCGCCAGCAGCCAAGTGGGGGTCGGAGAGACCCAGTACTTC
abundance: .; d_gene: TRBD2; j_gene: TRBJ2-7; v_gene: TRBV7-6; CDR3aa: CARRPSGDHEQYF; CDR3nt: TGTGCCCGCAGGCCTAGCGGGGACCACGAGCAGTACTTC
abundance: .; d_gene: .; j_gene: TRBJ2-7; v_gene: TRBV25-1; CDR3aa: CASSDGSFEQYF; CDR3nt: TGTGCCAGCAGTGACGGCTCATTCGAGCAGTACTTC
abundance: once; d_gene: TRBD1; j_gene: TRBJ1-1; v_gene: TRBV9; CDR3aa: CASSGDQPQGSAFF; CDR3nt: TGTGCCAGCAGCGGGGATCAGCCACAGGGGTCCGCTTTCTTT
abundance: .; d_gene: TRBD1; j_gene: TRBJ2-5; v_gene: TRBV7-6; CDR3aa: CASSSATRGLETQYF; CDR3nt: TGTGCCAGCAGCTCGGCTACTAGGGGGCTGGAGACCCAGTACTTC
abundance: .; d_gene: TRBD2; j_gene: TRBJ2-2; v_gene: TRBV6-4; CDR3aa: CASSETSGSADTGELFF; CDR3nt: TGTGCCAGCAGTGAGACTAGCGGGAGTGCGGACACCGGGGAGCTGTTTTTT
abundance: once; d_gene: .; j_gene: TRBJ2-1; v_gene: TRBV5-1; CDR3aa: CASSLASTAYNEQFF; CDR3nt: TGCGCCAGCAGCTTGGCCTCGACAGCCTACAATGAGCAGTTCTTC
abundance: few; d_gene: TRBD1; j_gene: TRBJ1-6; v_gene: TRBV25-1; CDR3aa: CASSAGGDNSPLHF; CDR3nt: TGTGCCAGCAGTGCAGGGGGTGATAATTCACCCCTCCACTTT